This TCR beta chain originates from a study of beta chain features in type 1 diabetes. Findings and caveats of the study: Patients with Type 1 diabetes showed moderately but significantly shorter TCRB CDR3s in all four CD4+ subsets.

This clone was seen a few times. The antigen remains unidentified. Expressed TCRB transcripts were sequenced because the isolated RNA had all been reverse transcribed beforehand. Data came from immunoSEQ multiplex PCR; TCRdb stores just in-frame clones and leaves some out. The table lists 400,000 or so clones, 8% to 10% of them singletons. The CDR3 is 15 amino acids. CDR1 and CDR2 from the germline V gene are MNHEY and SMNVEV (reference sequence). Deletions cut 4 bases from V and 2 bases from J, with 13 bases between. Sequencing was performed on central memory CD4+ T cells from blood. This TCR came from a man aged 25 to 45 with type 1 diabetes. V usage is TRBV27 and J usage is TRBJ2-3; a weak D match, TRBD1 (5 bases). CDR3 residues: CASSYKGASTDTQYF. CDR3 nucleotide sequence: TGTGCCAGCAGTTATAAAGGGGCCTCCACAGATACGCAGTATTTT.